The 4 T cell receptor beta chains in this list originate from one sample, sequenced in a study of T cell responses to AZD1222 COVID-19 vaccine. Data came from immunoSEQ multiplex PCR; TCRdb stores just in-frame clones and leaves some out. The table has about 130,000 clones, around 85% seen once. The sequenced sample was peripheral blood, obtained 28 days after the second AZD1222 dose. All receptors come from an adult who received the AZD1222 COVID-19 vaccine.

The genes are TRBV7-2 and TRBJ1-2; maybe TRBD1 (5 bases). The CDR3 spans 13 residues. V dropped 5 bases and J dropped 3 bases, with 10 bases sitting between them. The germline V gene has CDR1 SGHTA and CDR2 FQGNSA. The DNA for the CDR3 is TGTGCCAGCAGCCCCCCGGGGGACTATGGCTACACCTTC. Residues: CASSPPGDYGYTF. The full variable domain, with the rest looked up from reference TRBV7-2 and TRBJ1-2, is GAGVSQSPSNKVTEKGKDVELRCDPISGHTALYWYRQSLGQGLEFLIYFQGNSAPDKSGLPSDRFSAERTGGSVSTLTIQRTQQEDSAVYLCASSPPGDYGYTFGSGTRLTVV.

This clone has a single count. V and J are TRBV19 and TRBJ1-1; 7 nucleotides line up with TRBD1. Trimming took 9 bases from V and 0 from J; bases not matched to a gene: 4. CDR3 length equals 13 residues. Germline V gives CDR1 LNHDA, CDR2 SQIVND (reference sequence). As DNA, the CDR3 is TGTGCCAGCGAGGGGGCGATGAACACTGAAGCTTTCTTT. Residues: CASEGAMNTEAFF.

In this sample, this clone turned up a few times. CDR3 DNA sequence: TGTGCCAGCAGCACCACCTTTAGGAAAGGACTGGTTTTCTTT. Amino acid sequence: CASSTTFRKGLVFF. This chain joins TRBV7-9 and TRBJ1-1; no clear D gene. The CDR3 sequence is 14 residues long. V dropped 5 bases and J dropped 13 bases, with 23 bases sitting between them. Looked up from germline, CDR1 is SEHNR and CDR2 is FQNEAQ (reference sequence).

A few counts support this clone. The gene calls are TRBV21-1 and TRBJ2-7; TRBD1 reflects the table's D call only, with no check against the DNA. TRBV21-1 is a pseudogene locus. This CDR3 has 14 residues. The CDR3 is CASSKTGVGYEQYF. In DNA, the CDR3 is TGTGCCAGCAGCAAGACAGGGGTTGGGTACGAGCAGTACTTC.